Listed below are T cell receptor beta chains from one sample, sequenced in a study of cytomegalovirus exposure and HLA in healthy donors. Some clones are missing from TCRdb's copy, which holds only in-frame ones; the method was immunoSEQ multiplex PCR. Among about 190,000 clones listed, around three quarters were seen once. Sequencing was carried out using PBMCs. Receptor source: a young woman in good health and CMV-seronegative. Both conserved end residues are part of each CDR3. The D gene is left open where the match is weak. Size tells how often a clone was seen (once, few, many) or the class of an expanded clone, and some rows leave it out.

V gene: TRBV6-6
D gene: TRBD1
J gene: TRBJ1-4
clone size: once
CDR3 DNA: TGTGCCAGCACCAGGGGGCCTCCTAATGAAAAACTGTTTTTT
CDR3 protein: CASTRGPPNEKLFF

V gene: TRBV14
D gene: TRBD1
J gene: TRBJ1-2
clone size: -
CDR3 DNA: TGTGCCAGCAGCCAAGACAGGGGGCTAGGCTACACCTTC
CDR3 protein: CASSQDRGLGYTF

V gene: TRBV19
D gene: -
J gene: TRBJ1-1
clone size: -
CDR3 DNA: TGTGCCAGTAGTATAGCCAGTTCGAACACTGAAGCTTTCTTT
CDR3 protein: CASSIASSNTEAFF

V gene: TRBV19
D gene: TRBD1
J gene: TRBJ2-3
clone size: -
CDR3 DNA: TGTGCCAGTAGACAAACCGGACAGGGCACAGATACGCAGTATTTT
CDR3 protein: CASRQTGQGTDTQYF

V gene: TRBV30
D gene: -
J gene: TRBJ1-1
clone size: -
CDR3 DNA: TGTGCCTGGGCTCTGGGGGGGCCGAACACTGAAGCTTTCTTT
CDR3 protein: CAWALGGPNTEAFF

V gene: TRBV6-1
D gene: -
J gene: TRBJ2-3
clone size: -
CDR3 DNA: TGTGCCAGCAGCCCGGCAGTCGGCGGGGAAGCGCAGTATTTT
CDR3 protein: CASSPAVGGEAQYF

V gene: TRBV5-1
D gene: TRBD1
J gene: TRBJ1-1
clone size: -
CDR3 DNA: TGCGCCAGCAGCCCAGGGACAGGACGTGATGAAGCTTTCTTT
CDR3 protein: CASSPGTGRDEAFF

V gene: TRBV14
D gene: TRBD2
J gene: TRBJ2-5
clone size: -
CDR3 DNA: TGTGCCAGCAGCCCTCGAAGGACTAGCGGGGCCCAAGAGACCCAGTACTTC
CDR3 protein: CASSPRRTSGAQETQYF

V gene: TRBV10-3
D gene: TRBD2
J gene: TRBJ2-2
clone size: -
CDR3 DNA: TGTGCCATCAGTGACTCGGGGGGCACCGGGGAGCTGTTTTTT
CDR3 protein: CAISDSGGTGELFF

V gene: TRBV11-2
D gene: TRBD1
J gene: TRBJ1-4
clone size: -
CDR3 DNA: TGTGCCAGCAGCTACCGGGACAGGGGTTTTGGGAACGGCGGTGAAAAACTGTTTTTT
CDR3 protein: CASSYRDRGFGNGGEKLFF

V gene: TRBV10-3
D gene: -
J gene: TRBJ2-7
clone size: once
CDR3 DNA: TGTGCCATCAGTGCGCAACCTCGGGACGAGCAGTACTTC
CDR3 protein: CAISAQPRDEQYF

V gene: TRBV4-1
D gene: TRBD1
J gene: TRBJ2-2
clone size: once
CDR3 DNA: TGCGCCAGCAGCCAAGTCGACAGGGACAACGGGGAGCTGTTTTTT
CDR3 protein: CASSQVDRDNGELFF

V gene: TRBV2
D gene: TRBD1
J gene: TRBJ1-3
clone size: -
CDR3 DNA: TGTGCCAGCAATGGCTTGGACAGGGGTACATGGGACACCATATATTTT
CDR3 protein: CASNGLDRGTWDTIYF

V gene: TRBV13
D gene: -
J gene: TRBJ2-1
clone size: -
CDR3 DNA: TGTGCCAGCAGCTTCCTAAATATGAATGAGCAGTTCTTC
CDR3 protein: CASSFLNMNEQFF

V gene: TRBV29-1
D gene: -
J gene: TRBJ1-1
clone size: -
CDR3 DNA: TGCAGCGGCGGGGAGACCATGAACACTGAAGCTTTCTTT
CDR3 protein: CSGGETMNTEAFF

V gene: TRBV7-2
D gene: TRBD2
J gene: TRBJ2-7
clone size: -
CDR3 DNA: TGTGCCAGCAGCCTGGCGGGGGGCCTCATCTACGAGCAGTACTTC
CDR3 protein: CASSLAGGLIYEQYF

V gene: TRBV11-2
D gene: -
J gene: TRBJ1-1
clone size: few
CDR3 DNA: TGTGCCAGCAGCTCCCACAGGGAAGCTTTCTTT
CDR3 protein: CASSSHREAFF

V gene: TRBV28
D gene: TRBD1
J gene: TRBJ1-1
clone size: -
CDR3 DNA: TGTGCCAGCAGTTTCGGACAGGGAAGCACTGAAGCTTTCTTT
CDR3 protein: CASSFGQGSTEAFF

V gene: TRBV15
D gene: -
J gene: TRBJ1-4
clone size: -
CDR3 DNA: TGTGCCACCAGCAGAGATCAAGGGGGGGGAGGAAAACTGTTTTTT
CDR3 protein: CATSRDQGGGGKLFF

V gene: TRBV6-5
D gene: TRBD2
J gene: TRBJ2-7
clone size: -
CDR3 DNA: TGTGCCAGCAGCTCTGGCCCAGCGGGAATCTACGAGCAGTACTTC
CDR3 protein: CASSSGPAGIYEQYF

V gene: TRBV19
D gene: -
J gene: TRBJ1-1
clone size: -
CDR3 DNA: TGTGCCAGTAGTATAGGACGGAGTCGAATGAACACTGAAGCTTTCTTT
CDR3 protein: CASSIGRSRMNTEAFF

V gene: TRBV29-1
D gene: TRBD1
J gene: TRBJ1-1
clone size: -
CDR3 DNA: TGCAGCGTCTACCTGACAGGGTATTCTGAAGCTTTCTTT
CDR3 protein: CSVYLTGYSEAFF

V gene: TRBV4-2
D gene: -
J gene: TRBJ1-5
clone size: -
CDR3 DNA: TGTGCCAGCAGCCAAACGGCGGGCAATCAGCCCCAGCATTTT
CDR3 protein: CASSQTAGNQPQHF

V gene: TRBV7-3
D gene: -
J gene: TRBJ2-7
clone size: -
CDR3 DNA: TGTGCCAGCAGCTTAGAAGGGGGGGATTTCTACGAGCAGTACTTC
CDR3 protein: CASSLEGGDFYEQYF

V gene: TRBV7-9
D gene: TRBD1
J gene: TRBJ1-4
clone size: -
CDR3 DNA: TGTGCCAGCAGCTTAACAGGGGGTTGGGAAAAACTGTTTTTT
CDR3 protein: CASSLTGGWEKLFF

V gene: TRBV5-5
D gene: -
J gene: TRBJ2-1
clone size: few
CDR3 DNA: TGTGCCAGCAGCTTTAGATCCGGGGGGCTGTCCTACAATGAGCAGTTCTTC
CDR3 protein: CASSFRSGGLSYNEQFF

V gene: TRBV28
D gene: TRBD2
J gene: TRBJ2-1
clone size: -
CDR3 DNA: TGTGCCGGCAGCGGGGGAACCTCCTACAATGAGCAGTTCTTC
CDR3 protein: CAGSGGTSYNEQFF

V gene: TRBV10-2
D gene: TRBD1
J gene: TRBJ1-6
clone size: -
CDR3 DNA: TGCGCCAGCAATGACCCGACAGGGCGTAATTCACCCCTCCACTTT
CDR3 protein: CASNDPTGRNSPLHF

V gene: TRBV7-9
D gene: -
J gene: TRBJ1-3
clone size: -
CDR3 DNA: TGTTCCTACTATGTTGGAAACACCATATATTTT
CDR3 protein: CSYYVGNTIYF

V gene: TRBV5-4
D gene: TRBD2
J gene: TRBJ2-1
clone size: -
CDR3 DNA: TGTGCCAGCAGCTTGGGCACCAGCGGGAGGTACAATGAGCAGTTCTTC
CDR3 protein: CASSLGTSGRYNEQFF

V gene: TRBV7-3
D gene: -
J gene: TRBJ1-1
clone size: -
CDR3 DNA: TGTGCCAGCAGCTTAACGGCAACACCCACTGAAGCTTTCTTT
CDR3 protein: CASSLTATPTEAFF

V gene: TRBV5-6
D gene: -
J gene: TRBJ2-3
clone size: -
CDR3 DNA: TGTGCCAGCAGCTTGGGGAAGACAGTCATCCTTCGTGATACGCAGTATTTT
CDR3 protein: CASSLGKTVILRDTQYF

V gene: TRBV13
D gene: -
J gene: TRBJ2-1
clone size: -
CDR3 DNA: TGTGCCAGCAGCACCAGGGTGGGTGAGCAGTTCTTC
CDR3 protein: CASSTRVGEQFF

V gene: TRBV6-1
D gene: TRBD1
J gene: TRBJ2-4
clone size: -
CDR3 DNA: TGTGCCAGCAGCGGGACAGCAGGTTTGCACATTCAGTACTTC
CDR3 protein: CASSGTAGLHIQYF

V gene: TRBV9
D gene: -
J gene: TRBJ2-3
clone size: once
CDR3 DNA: TGTGCCAGCAGCGTAGATGGGCTTACGCAGTATTTT
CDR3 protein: CASSVDGLTQYF

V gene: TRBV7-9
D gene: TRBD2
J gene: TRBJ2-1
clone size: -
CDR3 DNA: TGTGCCAGCAGCCCGGTAGGTAGCGGGACTTACAATGAGCAGTTCTTC
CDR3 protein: CASSPVGSGTYNEQFF

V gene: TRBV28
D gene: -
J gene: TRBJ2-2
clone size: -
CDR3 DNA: TGTGCCAGCACCAAAACGGGCGGGGCCGGGGAGCTGTTTTTT
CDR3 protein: CASTKTGGAGELFF

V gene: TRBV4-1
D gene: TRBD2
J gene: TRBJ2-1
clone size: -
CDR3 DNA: TGCGCCAGCAGCCTCATCCCTAGCGGAGAGTACAATGAGCAGTTCTTC
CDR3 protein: CASSLIPSGEYNEQFF

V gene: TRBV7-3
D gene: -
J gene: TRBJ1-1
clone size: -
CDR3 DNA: TGTGCCAGCAGCTTAATGGGAGGTGCGGGGAACACTGAAGCTTTCTTT
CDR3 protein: CASSLMGGAGNTEAFF

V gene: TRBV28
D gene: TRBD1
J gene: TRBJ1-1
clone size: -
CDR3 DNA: TGTGCCAGCAGCCTATCCAACAGGGGGGAGGCTGAAGCTTTCTTT
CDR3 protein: CASSLSNRGEAEAFF

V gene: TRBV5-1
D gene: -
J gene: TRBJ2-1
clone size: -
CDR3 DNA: TGCGCCAGCAGCTTGGGTCAGCCCCAACAGAATGAGCAGTTCTTC
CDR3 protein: CASSLGQPQQNEQFF

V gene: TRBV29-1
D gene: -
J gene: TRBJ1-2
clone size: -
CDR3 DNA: TGCAGCGTTGGGTCAGGACAGTATGGCTACACCTTC
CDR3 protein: CSVGSGQYGYTF

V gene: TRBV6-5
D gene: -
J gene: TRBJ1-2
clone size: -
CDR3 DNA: TGTGCCAGCAGCCTACTCGGGACAAGCTATGGCTACACCTTC
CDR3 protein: CASSLLGTSYGYTF

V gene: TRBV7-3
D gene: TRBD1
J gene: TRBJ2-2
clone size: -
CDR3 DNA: TGTGCCAGCAGCGTTAGCACAGGGGGCGGTTACGGGGAGCTGTTTTTT
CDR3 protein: CASSVSTGGGYGELFF

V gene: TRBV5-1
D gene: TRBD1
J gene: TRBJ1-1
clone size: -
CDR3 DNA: TGCGCCAGCAGGGCGACAGGGACGAACACTGAAGCTTTCTTT
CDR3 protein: CASRATGTNTEAFF

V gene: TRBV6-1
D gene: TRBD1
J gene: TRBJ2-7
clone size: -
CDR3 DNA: TGTGCCAGCAGTGGGGACAGGATCATTGTAGTCTCCTACGAGCAGTACTTC
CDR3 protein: CASSGDRIIVVSYEQYF

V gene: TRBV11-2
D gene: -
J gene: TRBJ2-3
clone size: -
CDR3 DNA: TGTGCCAGCAGCTTAGATGTCGGAGATACGCAGTATTTT
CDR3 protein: CASSLDVGDTQYF

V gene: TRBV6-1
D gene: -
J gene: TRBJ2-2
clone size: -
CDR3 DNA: TGTGCCAGCAGTCTACAGGGTAATACCGGGGAGCTGTTTTTT
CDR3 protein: CASSLQGNTGELFF

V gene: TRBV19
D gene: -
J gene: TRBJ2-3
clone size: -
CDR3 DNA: TGTGCCAGTATGAAGGTAGTGGGGCACACAGATACGCAGTATTTT
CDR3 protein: CASMKVVGHTDTQYF

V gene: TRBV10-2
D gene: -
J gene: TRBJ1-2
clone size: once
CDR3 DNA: TGCGCCAGCAGGAGAGGGACTGGGAGTGACTATGGCTACACCTTC
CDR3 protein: CASRRGTGSDYGYTF